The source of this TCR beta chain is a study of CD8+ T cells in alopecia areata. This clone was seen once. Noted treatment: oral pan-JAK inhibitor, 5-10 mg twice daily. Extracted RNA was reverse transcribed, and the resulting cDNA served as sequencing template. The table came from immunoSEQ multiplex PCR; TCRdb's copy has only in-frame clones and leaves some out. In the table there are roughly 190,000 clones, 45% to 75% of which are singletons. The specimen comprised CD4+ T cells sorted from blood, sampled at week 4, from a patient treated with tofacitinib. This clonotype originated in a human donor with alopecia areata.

The CDR3 DNA is TGTGCCAGCAGCTCGAGGGCGGGCGGCTCCTACGAGCAGTACTTC. Protein sequence: CASSSRAGGSYEQYF. The chain uses TRBV11-2 and TRBJ2-7, with D perhaps TRBD2 (5 bases). V dropped 4 bases and J dropped 0 bases, with 13 bases sitting between them. Germline V gene lookup returns CDR1 SGHAT and CDR2 FQNNGV. This CDR3 is built from 15 residues.